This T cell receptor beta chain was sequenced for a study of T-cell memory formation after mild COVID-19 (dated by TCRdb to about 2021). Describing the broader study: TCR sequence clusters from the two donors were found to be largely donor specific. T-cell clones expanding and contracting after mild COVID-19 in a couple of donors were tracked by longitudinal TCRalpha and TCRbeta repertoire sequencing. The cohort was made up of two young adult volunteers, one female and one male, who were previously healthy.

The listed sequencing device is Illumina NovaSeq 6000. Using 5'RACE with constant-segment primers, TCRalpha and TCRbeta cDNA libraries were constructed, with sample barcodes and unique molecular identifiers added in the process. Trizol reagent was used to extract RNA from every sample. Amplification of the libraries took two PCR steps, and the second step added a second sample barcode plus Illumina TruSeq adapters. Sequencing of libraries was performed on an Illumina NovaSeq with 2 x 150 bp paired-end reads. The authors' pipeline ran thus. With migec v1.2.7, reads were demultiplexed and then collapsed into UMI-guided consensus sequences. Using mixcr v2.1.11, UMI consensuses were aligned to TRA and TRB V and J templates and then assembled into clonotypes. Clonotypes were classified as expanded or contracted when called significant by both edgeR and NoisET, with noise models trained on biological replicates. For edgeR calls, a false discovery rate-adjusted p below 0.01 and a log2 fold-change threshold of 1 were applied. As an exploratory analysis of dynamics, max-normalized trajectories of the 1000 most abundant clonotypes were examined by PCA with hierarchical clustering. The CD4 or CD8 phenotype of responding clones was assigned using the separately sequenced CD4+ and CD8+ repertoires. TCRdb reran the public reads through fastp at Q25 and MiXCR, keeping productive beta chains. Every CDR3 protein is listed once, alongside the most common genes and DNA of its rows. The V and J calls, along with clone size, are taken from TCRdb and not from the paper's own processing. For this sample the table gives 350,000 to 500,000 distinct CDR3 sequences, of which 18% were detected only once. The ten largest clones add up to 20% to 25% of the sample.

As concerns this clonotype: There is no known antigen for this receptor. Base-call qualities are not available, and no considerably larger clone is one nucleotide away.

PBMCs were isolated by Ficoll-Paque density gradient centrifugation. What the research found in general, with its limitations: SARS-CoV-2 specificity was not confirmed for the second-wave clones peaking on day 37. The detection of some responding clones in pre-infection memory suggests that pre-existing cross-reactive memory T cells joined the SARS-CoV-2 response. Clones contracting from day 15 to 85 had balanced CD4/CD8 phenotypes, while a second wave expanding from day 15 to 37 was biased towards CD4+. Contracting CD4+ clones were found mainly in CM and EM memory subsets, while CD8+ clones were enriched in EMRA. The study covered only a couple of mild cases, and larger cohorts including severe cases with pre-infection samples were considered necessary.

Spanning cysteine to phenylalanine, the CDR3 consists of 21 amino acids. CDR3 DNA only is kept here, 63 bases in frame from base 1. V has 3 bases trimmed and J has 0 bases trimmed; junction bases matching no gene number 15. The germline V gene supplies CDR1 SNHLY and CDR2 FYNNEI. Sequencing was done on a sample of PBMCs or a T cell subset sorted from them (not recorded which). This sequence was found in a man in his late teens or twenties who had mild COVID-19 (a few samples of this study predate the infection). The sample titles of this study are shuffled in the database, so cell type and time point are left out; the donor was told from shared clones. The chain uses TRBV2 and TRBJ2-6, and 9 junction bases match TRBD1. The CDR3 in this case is CASSDGPGTGNWASGANVLTF. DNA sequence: TGTGCCAGCAGTGACGGTCCCGGGACAGGGAATTGGGCCTCTGGGGCCAACGTCCTGACTTTC.